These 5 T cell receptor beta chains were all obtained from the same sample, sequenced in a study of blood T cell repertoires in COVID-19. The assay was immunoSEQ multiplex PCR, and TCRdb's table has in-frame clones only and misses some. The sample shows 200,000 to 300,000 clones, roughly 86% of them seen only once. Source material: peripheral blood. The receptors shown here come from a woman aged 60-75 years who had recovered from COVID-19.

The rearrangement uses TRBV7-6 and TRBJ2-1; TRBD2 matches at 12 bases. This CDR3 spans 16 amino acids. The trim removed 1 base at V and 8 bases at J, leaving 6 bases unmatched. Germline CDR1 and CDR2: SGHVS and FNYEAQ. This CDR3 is CASSLELAGGPYEQFF. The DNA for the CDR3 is TGTGCCAGCAGCTTAGAGCTAGCGGGGGGGCCTTATGAGCAGTTCTTC.

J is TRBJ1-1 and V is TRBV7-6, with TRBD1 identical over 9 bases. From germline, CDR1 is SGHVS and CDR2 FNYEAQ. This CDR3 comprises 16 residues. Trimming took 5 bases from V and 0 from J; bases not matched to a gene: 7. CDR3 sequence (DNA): TGTGCCAGCAGCCCTTGGACAGGGGTCATGAACACTGAAGCTTTCTTT. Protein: CASSPWTGVMNTEAFF.

The CDR3 region has the DNA TGCGCCAGCAGCGAGACAGGGAAACAACCCTATGGCTACACCTTC. Encoded protein: CASSETGKQPYGYTF. V and J are TRBV5-1 and TRBJ1-2, with TRBD1 matching 7 bases. The J segment lost 4 bases and the V segment lost 4 bases, leaving 10 bases of the junction unmatched. The germline CDR1 and CDR2 sequences are SGHRS and YFSETQ. The CDR3 has 15 amino acids.

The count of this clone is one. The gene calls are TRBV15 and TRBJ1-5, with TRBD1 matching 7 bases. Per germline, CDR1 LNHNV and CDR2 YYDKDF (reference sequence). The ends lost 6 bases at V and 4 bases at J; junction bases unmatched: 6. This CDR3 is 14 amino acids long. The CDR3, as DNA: TGTGCCACCAGGGGGGGACAGAAGAATCAGCCCCAGCATTTT. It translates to CATRGGQKNQPQHF.

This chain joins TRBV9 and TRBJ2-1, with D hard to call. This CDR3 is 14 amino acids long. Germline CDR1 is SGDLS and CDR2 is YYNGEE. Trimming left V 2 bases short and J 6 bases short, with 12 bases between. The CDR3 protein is CASSVRSWSNEQFF. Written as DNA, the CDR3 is TGTGCCAGCAGCGTCCGGAGCTGGTCCAATGAGCAGTTCTTC.